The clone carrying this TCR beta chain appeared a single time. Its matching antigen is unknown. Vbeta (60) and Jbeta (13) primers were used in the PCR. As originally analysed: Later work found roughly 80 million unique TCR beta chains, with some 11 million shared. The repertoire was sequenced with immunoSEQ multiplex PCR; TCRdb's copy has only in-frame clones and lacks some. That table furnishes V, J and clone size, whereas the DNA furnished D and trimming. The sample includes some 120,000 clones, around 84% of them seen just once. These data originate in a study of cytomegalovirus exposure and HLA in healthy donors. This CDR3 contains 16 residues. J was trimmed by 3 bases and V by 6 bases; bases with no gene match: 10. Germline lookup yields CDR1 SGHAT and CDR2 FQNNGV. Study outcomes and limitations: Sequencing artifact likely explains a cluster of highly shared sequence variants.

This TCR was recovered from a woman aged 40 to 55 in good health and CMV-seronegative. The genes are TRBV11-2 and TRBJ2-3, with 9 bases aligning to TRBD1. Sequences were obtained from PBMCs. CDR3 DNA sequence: TGTGCCAGCAGGAGGGGGACAGGGAGGCGGACAGATACGCAGTATTTT. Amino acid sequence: CASRRGTGRRTDTQYF.